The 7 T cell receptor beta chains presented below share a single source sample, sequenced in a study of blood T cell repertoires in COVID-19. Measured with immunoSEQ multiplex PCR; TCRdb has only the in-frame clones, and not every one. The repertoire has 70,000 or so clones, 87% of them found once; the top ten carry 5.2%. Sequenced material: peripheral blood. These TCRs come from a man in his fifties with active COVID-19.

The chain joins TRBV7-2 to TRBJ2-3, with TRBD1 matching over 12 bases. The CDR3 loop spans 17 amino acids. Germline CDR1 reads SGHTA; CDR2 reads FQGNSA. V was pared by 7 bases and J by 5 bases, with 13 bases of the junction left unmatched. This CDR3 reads CASILEGGTGGRDTQYF. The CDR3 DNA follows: TGTGCCAGCATCCTAGAGGGGGGGACAGGGGGCAGAGATACGCAGTATTTT.

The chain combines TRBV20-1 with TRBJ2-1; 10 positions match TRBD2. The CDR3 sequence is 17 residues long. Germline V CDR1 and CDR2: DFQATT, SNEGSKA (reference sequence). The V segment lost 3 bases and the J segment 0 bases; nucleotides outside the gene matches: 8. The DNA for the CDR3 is TGCAGTGCTAGTTCCCCTAGCGGGAGAAGCTCCTACAATGAGCAGTTCTTC. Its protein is CSASSPSGRSSYNEQFF.

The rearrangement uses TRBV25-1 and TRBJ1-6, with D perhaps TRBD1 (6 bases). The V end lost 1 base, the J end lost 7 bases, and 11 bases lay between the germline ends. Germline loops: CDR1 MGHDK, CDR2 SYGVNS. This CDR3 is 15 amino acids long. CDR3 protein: CASSESGRGNSPLHF. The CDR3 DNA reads TGTGCCAGCAGTGAATCAGGCAGGGGAAATTCACCCCTCCACTTT.

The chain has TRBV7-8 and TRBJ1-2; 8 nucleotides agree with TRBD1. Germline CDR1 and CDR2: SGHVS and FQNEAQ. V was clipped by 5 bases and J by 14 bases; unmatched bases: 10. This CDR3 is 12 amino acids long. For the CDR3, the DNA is TGTGCCAGCAGCCCGCGGACAGGGCCGACTACCTTC. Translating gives CASSPRTGPTTF.

The CDR3 bases are TGCGCCAGCAGCTCGGGGGACGGCTACTATGGCTACACCTTC. Protein sequence: CASSSGDGYYGYTF. The rearrangement joins TRBV5-1 to TRBJ1-2; D may be TRBD1 (5 bases). From germline, CDR1 is SGHRS and CDR2 YFSETQ. Trimming left V 3 bases short and J 3 bases short, with 12 bases between. The CDR3 covers 14 residues.

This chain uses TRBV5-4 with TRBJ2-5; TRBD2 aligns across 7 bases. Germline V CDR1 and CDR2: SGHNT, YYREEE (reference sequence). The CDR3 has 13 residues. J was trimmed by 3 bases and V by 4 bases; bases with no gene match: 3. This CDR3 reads CASSLGGEETQYF. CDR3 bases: TGTGCCAGCAGCCTGGGGGGGGAAGAGACCCAGTACTTC.

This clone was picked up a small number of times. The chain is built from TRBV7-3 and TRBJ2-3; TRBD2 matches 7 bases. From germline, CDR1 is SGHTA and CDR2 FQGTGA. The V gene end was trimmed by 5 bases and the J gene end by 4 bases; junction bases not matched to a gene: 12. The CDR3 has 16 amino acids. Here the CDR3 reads CASSPRGEGGADTQYF. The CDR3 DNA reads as TGTGCCAGCAGCCCTCGAGGGGAGGGTGGAGCAGATACGCAGTATTTT.